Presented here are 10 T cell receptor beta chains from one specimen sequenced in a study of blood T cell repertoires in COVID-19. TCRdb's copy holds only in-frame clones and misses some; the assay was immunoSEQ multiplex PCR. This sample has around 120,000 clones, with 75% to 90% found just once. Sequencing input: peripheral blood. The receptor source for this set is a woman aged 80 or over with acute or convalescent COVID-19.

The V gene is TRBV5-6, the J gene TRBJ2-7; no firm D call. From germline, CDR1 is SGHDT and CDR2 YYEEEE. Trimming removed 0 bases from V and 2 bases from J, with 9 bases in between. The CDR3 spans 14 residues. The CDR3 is CASSLVGRTYEQYF. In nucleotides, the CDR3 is TGTGCCAGCAGCTTGGTTGGCAGAACCTACGAGCAGTACTTC. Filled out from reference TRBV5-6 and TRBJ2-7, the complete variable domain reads DAGVTQSPTHLIKTRGQQVTLRCSPKSGHDTVSWYQQALGQGPQFIFQYYEEEERQRGNFPDRFSGHQFPNYSSELNVNALLLGDSALYLCASSLVGRTYEQYFGPGTRLTVT.

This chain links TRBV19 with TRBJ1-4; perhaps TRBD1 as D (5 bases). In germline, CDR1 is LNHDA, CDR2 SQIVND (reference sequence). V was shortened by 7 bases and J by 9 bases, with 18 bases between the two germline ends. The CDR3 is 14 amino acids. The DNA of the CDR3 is TGTGCCAGTAATAGCGGGGGAGGGGAGAAAAAACTGTTTTTT. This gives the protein CASNSGGGEKKLFF.

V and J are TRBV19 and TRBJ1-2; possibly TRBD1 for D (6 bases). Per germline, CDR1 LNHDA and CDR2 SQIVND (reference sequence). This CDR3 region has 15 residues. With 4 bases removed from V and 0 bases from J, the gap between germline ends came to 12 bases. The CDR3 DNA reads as TGTGCCAGTAGTAGACGGACAGATTCTAACTATGGCTACACCTTC. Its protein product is CASSRRTDSNYGYTF.

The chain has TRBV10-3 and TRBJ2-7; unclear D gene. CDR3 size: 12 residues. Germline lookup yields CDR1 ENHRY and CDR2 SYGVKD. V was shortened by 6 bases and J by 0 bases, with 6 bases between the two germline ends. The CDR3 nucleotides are TGTGCCATCAGCCTTTACTCCTACGAGCAGTACTTC. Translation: CAISLYSYEQYF.

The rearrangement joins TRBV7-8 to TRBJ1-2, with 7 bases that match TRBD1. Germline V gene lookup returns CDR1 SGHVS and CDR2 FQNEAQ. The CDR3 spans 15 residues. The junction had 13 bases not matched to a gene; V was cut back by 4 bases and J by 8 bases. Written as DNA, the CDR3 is TGTGCCAGCAGCTCCACCAGGGGGGCGCGAAGCGGCTACACCTTC. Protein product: CASSSTRGARSGYTF.

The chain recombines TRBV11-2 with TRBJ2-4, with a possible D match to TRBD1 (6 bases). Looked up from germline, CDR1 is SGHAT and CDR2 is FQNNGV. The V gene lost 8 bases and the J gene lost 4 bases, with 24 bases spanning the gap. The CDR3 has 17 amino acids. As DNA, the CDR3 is TGTGCCAGCTCCAAGGGGGTCGGGACACCAAAAAAAAACATTCAGTACTTC. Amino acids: CASSKGVGTPKKNIQYF.

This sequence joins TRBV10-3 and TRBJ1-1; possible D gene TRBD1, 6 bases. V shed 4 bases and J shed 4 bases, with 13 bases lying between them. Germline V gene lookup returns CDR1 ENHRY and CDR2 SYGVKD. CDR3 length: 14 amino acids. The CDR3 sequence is CAISGGGLVTEAFF. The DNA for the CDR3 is TGTGCCATCAGTGGGGGGGGCCTGGTCACTGAAGCTTTCTTT.

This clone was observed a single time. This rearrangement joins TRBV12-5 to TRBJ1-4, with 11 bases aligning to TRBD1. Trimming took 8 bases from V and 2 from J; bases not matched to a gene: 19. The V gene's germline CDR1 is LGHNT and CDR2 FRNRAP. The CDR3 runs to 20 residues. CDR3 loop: CASMEAWGTGGSGTNEKLFF. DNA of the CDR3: TGTGCTAGTATGGAGGCTTGGGGGACAGGGGGGAGTGGGACTAATGAAAAACTGTTTTTT.

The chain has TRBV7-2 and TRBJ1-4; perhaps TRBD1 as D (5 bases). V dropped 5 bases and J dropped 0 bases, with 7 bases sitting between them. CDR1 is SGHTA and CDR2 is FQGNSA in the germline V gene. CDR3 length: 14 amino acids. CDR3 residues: CASSQGPTNEKLFF. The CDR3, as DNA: TGTGCCAGCAGCCAGGGTCCAACTAATGAAAAACTGTTTTTT. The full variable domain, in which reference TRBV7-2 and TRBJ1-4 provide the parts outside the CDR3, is GAGVSQSPSNKVTEKGKDVELRCDPISGHTALYWYRQSLGQGLEFLIYFQGNSAPDKSGLPSDRFSAERTGGSVSTLTIQRTQQEDSAVYLCASSQGPTNEKLFFGSGTQLSVL.

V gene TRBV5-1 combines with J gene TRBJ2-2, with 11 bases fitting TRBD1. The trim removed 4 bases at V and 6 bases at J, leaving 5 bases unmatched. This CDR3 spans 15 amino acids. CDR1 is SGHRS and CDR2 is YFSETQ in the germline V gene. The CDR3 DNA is TGCGCCAGCAGCCGGACAGGGGGCGAATCCGGGGAGCTGTTTTTT. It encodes CASSRTGGESGELFF.